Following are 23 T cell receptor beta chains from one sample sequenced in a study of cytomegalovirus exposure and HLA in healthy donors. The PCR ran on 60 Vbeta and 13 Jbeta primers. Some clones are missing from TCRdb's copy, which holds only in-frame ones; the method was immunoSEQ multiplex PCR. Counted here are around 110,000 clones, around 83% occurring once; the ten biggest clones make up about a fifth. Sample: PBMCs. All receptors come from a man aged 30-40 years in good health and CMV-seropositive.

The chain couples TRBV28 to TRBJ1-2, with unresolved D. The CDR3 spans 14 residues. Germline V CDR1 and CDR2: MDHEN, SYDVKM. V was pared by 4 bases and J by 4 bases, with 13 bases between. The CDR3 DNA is TGTGCCAGCAGTTCCCCAACCTATAGCTATGGCTACACCTTC. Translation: CASSSPTYSYGYTF.

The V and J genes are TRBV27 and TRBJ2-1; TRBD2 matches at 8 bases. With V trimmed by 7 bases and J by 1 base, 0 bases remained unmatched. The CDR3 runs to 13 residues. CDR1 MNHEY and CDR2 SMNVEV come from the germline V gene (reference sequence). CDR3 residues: CASTSGSYNEQFF. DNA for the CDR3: TGTGCCAGCACTAGCGGGTCCTACAATGAGCAGTTCTTC.

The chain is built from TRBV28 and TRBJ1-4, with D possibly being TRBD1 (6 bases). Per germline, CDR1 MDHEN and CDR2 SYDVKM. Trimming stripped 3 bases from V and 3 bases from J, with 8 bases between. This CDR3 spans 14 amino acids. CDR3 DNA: TGTGCCAGCAGTTTGGGGGGGCCTAATGAAAAACTGTTTTTT. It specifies CASSLGGPNEKLFF.

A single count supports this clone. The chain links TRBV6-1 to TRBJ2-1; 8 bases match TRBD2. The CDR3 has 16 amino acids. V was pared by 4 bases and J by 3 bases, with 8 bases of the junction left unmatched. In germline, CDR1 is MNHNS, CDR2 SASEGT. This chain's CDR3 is CASSARGLGVYNEQFF. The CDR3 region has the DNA TGTGCCAGCAGTGCCAGGGGACTAGGGGTCTACAATGAGCAGTTCTTC.

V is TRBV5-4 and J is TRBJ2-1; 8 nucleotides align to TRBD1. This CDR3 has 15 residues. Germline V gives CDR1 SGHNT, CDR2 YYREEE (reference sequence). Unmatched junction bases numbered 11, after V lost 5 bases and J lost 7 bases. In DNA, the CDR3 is TGTGCCAGCAGGGTGGGACAGGAGGCTAGTAATGAGCAGTTCTTC. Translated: CASRVGQEASNEQFF. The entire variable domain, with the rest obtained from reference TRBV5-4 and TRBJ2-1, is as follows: ETGVTQSPTHLIKTRGQQVTLRCSSQSGHNTVSWYQQALGQGPQFIFQYYREEENGRGNFPPRFSGLQFPNYSSELNVNALELDDSALYLCASRVGQEASNEQFFGPGTRLTVL.

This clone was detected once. CDR3 DNA: TGTGCCAGCAGCTTAAAAGAGACCCAGTACTTC. Residues: CASSLKETQYF. The chain uses TRBV6-1 and TRBJ2-5; D gene uncertain. This CDR3 is 11 amino acids long. Trimming took 6 bases from V and 3 from J, leaving 5 bases between them. Germline CDR1 is MNHNS and CDR2 is SASEGT.

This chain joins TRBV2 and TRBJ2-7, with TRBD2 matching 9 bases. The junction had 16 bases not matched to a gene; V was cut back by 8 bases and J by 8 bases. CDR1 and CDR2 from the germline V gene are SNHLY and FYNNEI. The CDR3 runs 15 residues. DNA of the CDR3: TGTGCCAGCCTTCTTAGAGCGGGGGGTCCCGGGAAGCAGTACTTC. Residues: CASLLRAGGPGKQYF.

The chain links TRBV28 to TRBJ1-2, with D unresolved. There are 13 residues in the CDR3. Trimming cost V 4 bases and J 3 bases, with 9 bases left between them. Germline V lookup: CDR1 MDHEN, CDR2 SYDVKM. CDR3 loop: CASSYGFDYGYTF. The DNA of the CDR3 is TGTGCCAGCAGTTACGGTTTTGACTATGGCTACACCTTC.

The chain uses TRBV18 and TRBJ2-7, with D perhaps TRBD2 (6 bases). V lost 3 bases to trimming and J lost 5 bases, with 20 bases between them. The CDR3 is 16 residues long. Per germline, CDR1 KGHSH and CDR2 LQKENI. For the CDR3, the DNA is TGTGCCAGCTCACCCCGGGGTCGTCTAGCGTCCAACGAGCAGTACGTC. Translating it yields CASSPRGRLASNEQYV.

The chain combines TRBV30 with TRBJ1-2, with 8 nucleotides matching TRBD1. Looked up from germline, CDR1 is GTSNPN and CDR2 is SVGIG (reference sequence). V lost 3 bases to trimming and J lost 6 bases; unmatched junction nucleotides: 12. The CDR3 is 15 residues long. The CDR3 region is CAWSDYYRGENGYTF. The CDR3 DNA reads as TGTGCCTGGAGCGACTACTACAGGGGGGAAAATGGCTACACCTTC.

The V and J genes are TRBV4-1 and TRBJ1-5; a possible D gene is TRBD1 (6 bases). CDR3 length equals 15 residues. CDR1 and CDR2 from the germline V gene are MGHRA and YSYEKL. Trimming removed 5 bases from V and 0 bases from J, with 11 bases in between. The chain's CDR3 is CASSGGAVSNQPQHF. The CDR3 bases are TGCGCCAGCAGCGGGGGGGCGGTTAGCAATCAGCCCCAGCATTTT.

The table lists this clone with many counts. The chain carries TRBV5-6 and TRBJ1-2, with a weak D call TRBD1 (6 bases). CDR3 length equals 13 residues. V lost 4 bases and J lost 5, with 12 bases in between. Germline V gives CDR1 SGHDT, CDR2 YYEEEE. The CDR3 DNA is TGTGCCAGCAGCGGTCAGGGGCAATATGGCTACACCTTC. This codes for CASSGQGQYGYTF.

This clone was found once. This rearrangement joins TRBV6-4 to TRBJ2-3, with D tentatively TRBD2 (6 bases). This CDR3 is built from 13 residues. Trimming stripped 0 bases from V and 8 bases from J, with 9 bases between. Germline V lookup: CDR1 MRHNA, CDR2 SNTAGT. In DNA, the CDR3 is TGTGCCAGCAGTGACTCGGAGGAGGGTACGCAGTATTTT. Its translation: CASSDSEEGTQYF.

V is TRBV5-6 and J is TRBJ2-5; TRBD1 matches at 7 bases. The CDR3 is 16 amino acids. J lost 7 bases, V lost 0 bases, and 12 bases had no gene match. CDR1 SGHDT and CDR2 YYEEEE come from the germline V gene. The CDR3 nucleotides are TGTGCCAGCAGCTTGGGACAGGGAAGGCTGTCCGCGACCCAGTACTTC. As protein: CASSLGQGRLSATQYF.

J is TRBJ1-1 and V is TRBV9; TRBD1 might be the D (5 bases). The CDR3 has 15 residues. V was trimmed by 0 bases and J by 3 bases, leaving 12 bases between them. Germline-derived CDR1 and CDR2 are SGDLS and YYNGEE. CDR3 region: CASSVGRGVDTEAFF. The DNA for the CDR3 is TGTGCCAGCAGCGTAGGACGGGGGGTCGACACTGAAGCTTTCTTT.

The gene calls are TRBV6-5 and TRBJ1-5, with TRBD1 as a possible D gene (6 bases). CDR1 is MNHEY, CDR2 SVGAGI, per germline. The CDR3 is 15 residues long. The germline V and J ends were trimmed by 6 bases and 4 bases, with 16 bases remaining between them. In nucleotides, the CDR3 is TGTGCCAGCAGCCCGAGCCGACAGGAAAATCAGCCCCAGCATTTT. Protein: CASSPSRQENQPQHF.

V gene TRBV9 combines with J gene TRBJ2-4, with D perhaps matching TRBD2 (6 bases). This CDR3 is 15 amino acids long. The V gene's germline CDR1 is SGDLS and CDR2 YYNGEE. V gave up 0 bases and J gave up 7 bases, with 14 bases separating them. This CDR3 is CASSVDQGAGNIQYF. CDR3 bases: TGTGCCAGCAGCGTAGATCAAGGGGCGGGGAACATTCAGTACTTC.

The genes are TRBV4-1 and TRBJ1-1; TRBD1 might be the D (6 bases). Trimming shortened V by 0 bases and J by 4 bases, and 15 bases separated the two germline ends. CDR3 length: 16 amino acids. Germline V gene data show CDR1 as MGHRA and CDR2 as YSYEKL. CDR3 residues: CASSQEHRARGTEAFF. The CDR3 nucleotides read TGCGCCAGCAGCCAAGAGCACAGGGCGAGGGGCACTGAAGCTTTCTTT.

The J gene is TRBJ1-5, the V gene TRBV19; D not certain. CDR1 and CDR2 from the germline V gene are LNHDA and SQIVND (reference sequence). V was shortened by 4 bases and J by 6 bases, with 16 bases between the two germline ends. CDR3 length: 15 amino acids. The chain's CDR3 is CASSSGSLEGQPQHF. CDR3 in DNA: TGTGCCAGTAGTAGCGGGTCGTTAGAGGGTCAGCCCCAGCATTTT.

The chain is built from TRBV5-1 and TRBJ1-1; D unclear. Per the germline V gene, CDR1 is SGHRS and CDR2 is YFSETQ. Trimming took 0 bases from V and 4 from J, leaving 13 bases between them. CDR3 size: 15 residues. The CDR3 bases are TGCGCCAGCAGCTTGGAGGTCGCGGGGAGCACTGAAGCTTTCTTT. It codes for CASSLEVAGSTEAFF. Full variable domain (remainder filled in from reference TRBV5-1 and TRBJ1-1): KAGVTQTPRYLIKTRGQQVTLSCSPISGHRSVSWYQQTPGQGLQFLFEYFSETQRNKGNFPGRFSGRQFSNSRSEMNVSTLELGDSALYLCASSLEVAGSTEAFFGQGTRLTVV.

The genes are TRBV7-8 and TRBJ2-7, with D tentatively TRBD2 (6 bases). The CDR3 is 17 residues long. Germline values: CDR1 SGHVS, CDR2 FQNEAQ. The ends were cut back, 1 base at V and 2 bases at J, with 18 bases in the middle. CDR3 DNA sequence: TGTGCCAGCAGCTTAGTGGTTAGTAAGGAGCGGGCCTACGAGCAGTACGTC. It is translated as CASSLVVSKERAYEQYV.

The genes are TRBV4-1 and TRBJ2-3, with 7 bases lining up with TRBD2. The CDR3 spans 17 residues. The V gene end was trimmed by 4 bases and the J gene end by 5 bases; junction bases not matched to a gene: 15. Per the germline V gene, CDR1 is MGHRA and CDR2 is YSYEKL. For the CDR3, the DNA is TGCGCCAGCAGCCGTACCCTAGGAGGGAGGGCCCAAGATACGCAGTATTTT. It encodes CASSRTLGGRAQDTQYF.

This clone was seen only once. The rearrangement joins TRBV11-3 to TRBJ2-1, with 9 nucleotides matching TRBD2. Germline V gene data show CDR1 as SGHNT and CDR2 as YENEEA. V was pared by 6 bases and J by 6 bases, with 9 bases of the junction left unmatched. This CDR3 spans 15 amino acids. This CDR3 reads CASSFIAGEGNEQFF. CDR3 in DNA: TGTGCCAGCAGTTTCATAGCGGGAGAGGGCAATGAGCAGTTCTTC. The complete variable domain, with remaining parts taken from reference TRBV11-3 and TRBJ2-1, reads EAGVVQSPRYKIIEKKQPVAFWCNPISGHNTLYWYLQNLGQGPELLIRYENEEAVDDSQLPKDRFSAERLKGVDSTLKIQPAELGDSAVYLCASSFIAGEGNEQFFGPGTRLTVL.